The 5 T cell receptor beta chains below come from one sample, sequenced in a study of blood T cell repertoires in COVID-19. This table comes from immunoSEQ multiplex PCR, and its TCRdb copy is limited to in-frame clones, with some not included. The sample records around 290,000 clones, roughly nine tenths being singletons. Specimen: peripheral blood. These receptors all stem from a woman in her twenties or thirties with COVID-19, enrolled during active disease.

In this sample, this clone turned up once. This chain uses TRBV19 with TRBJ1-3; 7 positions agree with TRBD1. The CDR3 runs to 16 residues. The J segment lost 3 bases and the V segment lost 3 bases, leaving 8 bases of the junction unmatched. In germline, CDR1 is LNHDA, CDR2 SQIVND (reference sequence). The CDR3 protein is CASSIPTGLNGNTIYF. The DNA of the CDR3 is TGTGCCAGTAGTATCCCGACAGGGTTGAATGGAAACACCATATATTTT. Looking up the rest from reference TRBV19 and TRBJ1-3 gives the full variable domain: DGGITQSPKYLFRKEGQNVTLSCEQNLNHDAMYWYRQDPGQGLRLIYYSQIVNDFQKGDIAEGYSVSREKKESFPLTVTSAQKNPTAFYLCASSIPTGLNGNTIYFGEGSWLTVV.

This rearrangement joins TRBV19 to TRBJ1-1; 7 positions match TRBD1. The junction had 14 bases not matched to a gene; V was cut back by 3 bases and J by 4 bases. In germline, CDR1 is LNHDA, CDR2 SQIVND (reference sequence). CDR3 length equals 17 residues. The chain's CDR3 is CASSIFPSGQRFTEAFF. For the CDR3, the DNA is TGTGCCAGTAGTATTTTCCCCTCGGGACAGAGGTTCACTGAAGCTTTCTTT.

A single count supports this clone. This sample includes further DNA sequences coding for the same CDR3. The CDR3 spells CASSLDGTGDTEAFF. CDR3 sequence (DNA): TGTGCCAGCAGCTTAGACGGAACAGGGGACACTGAAGCTTTCTTT. V is TRBV7-2 and J is TRBJ1-1; 7 positions match TRBD1. The CDR3 is 15 amino acids. V was pared by 1 base and J by 3 bases, with 5 bases of the junction left unmatched. The germline V gene has CDR1 SGHTA and CDR2 FQGNSA.

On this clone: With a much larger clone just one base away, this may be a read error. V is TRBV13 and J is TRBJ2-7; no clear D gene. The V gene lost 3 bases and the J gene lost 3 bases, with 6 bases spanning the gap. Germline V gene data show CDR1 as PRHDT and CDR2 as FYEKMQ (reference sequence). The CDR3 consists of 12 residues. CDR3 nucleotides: TGTGCCAGCAGCTTCAACAGCTACGAGCAGTACTTC. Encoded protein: CASSFNSYEQYF.

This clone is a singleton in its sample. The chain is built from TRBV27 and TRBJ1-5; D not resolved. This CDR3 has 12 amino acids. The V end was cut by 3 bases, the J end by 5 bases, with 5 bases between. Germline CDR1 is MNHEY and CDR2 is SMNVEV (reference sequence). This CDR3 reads CASSFRDQPQHF. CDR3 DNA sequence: TGTGCCAGCAGTTTCCGGGATCAGCCCCAGCATTTT.